This T cell receptor (beta chain) was found in a study of T cells in Graves' hyperthyroidism and ophthalmopathy. The V and J ends lost 0 bases and 8 bases, in that order; junction bases with no gene match: 8. The CDR3 covers 15 residues. Looked up from germline, CDR1 is SGDLS and CDR2 is YYNGEE. RNA transcripts gave rise to amplified TCR beta CDR3 regions. An initial round of RT-PCR targeting the TCR CDR3 relied on the HTBI primer set. TCRdb reanalysed the multiplex PCR reads using MiXCR and keeps one entry per CDR3 protein. The data contain some 550,000 distinct CDR3 sequences, about 16% of them singletons. Thyroid ultrasound and orbital computed tomography, with clinical symptoms and serum thyroxine and TRAb, informed diagnoses. This clonotype was observed a handful of times.

This TCR was recovered from a woman between 40 and 55 years old with Graves' ophthalmopathy. The specimen sequenced was blood. The chain employs TRBV9 and TRBJ1-2, with 9 bases fitting TRBD1. CDR3 in DNA: TGTGCCAGCAGCGTAGGGTGGACAGGGGATTTCGGCTACACCTTC. Encoded protein: CASSVGWTGDFGYTF.